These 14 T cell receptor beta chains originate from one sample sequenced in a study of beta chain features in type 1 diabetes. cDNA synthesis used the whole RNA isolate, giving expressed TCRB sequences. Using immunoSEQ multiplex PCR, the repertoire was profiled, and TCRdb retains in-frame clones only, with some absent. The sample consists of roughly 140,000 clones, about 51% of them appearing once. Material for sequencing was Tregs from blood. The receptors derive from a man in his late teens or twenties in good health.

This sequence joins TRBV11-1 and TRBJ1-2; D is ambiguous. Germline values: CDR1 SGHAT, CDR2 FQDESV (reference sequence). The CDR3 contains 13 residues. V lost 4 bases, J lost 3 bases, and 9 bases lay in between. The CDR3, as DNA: TGTGCCAGCAGCTCAACATCGTACTATGGCTACACCTTC. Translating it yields CASSSTSYYGYTF.

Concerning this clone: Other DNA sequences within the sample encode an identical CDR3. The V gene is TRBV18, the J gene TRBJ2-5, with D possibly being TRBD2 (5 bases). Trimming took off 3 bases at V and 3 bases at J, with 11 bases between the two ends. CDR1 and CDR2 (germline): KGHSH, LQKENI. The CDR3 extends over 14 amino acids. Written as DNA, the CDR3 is TGTGCCAGCTCACCTGGACTGGCCGAAGAGACCCAGTACTTC. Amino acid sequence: CASSPGLAEETQYF.

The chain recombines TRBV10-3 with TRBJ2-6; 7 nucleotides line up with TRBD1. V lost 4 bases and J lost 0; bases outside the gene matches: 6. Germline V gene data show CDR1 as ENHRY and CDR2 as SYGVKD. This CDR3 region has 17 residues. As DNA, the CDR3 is TGTGCCATCAGTGGTGTACAGGGGAGCTCTGGGGCCAACGTCCTGACTTTC. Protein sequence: CAISGVQGSSGANVLTF.

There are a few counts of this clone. Here the CDR3 DNA reads TGTGCCTGGAGTTCCGGGACAGGGATAACAAGGACTGAAGCTTTCTTT. This gives the protein CAWSSGTGITRTEAFF. This chain uses TRBV30 with TRBJ1-1; TRBD1 agrees at 9 bases. The V and J ends lost 2 bases and 5 bases, in that order; junction bases with no gene match: 12. Per the germline V gene, CDR1 is GTSNPN and CDR2 is SVGIG (reference sequence). This CDR3 region has 16 residues.

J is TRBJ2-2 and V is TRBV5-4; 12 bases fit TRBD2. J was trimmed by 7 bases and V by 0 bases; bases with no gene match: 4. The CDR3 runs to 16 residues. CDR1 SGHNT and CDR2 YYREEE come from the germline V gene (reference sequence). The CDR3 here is CASSLALAGGYGELFF. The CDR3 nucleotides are TGTGCCAGCAGCTTGGCCCTAGCGGGAGGGTACGGGGAGCTGTTTTTT.

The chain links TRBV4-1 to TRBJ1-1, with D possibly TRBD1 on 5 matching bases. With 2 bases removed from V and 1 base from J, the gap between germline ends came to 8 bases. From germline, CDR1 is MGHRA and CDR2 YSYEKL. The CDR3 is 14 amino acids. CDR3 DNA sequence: TGCGCCAGCAGCCAACCACAGGAGAACACTGAAGCTTTCTTT. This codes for CASSQPQENTEAFF.

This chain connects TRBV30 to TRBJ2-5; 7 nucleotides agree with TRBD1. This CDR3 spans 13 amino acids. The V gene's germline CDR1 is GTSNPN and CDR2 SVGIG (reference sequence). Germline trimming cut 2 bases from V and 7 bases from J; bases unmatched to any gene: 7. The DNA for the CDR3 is TGTGCCTGGAGTCTAAGGGGGCTCGGGACCCAGTACTTC. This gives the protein CAWSLRGLGTQYF.

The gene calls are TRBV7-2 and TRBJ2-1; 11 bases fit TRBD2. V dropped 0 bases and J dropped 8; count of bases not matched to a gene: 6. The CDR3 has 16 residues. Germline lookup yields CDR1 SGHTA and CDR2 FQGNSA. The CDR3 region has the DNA TGTGCCAGCAGCTTAGCACGGACTAGCGGGCTCGATGAGCAGTTCTTC. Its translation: CASSLARTSGLDEQFF.

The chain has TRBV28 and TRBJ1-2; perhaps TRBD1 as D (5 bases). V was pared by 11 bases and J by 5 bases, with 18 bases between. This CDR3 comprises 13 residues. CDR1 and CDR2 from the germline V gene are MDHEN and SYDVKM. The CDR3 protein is CASQEPGRYGYTF. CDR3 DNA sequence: TGTGCCTCCCAAGAGCCAGGGAGGTATGGCTACACCTTC.

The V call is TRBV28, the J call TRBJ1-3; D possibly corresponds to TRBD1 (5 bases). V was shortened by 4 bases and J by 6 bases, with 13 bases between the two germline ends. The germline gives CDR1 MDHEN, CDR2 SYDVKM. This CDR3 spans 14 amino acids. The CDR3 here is CASSSPGWENTIYF. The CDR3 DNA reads TGTGCCAGCAGTTCCCCAGGGTGGGAAAACACCATATATTTT. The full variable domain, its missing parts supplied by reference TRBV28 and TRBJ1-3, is DVKVTQSSRYLVKRTGEKVFLECVQDMDHENMFWYRQDPGLGLRLIYFSYDVKMKEKGDIPEGYSVSREKKERFSLILESASTNQTSMYLCASSSPGWENTIYFGEGSWLTVV.

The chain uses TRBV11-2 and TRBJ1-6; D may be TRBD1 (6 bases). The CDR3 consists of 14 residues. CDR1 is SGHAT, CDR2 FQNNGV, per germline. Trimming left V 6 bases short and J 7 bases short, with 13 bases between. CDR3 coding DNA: TGTGCCAGCAGTTTACAGGGCCGAAATTCACCCCTCCACTTT. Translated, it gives CASSLQGRNSPLHF.

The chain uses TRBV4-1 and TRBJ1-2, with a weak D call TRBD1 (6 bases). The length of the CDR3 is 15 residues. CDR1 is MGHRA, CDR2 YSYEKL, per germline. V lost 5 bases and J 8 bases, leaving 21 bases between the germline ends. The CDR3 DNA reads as TGCGCCAGCAGCAGGCAACAGGGTGCCCCCGGGGGCTACACCTTC. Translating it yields CASSRQQGAPGGYTF.

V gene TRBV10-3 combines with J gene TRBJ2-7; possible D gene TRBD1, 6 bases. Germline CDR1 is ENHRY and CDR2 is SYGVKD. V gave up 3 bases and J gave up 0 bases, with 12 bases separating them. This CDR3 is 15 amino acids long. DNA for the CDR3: TGTGCCATCAGTGACCCTACAGGGCTCTCCTACGAGCAGTACTTC. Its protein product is CAISDPTGLSYEQYF.

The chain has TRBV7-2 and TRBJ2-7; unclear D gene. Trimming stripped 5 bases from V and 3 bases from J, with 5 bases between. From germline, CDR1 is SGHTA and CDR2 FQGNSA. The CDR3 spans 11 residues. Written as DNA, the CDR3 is TGTGCCAGCAGCCCCCTCTACGAGCAGTACTTC. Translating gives CASSPLYEQYF. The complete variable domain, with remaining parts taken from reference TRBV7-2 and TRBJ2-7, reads GAGVSQSPSNKVTEKGKDVELRCDPISGHTALYWYRQSLGQGLEFLIYFQGNSAPDKSGLPSDRFSAERTGGSVSTLTIQRTQQEDSAVYLCASSPLYEQYFGPGTRLTVT.